This T cell receptor beta chain emerged from a study of T cell repertoires and Cas9 in healthy adults (dated 2018 in TCRdb). Turning to the overall study: SpCas9-reactive T cells were characterized for multi-effector potency, cytotoxicity and lineage determination within the CD4 and CD8 compartments. Preexisting T cell immunity against the Streptococcus pyogenes Cas9 nuclease (SpCas9) used in CRISPR gene editing was examined in the study.

Details on this clone: Its antigen specificity is not known. One base away there is no much larger clone; base qualities are not given.

The CDR3 covers 15 residues, taking in both the cysteine and the phenylalanine. The CDR3 DNA has 45 bases and is translated from base 1. Between the V and J ends, shortened by 7 bases and 3 bases respectively, the junction contains 18 bases. CDR1 and CDR2 are drawn from the germline V gene: SNHLY, FYNNEI. What the work shows at the level of the full study, not this receptor alone: SpCas9-reactive regulatory T cells were reported to mitigate proliferation and function of SpCas9-reactive effector T cells in vitro.

Healthy humans were used as donors in the study. Library generation was performed with the immunoSEQ multiplex PCR assay. The source is immuneACCESS, and TCRdb retained only in-frame sequences with V and J called. Part of the clones is not carried over; for the studies checked, unresolved V genes explain less than half of this, and the remainder is unexplained. This sample gives 20,000 to 25,000 clones in total; just under 95% of them show up just once. More than 0.65% of the sample lies in the top ten. Sample: CD4+ effector T cells (CD127+, CD25-, CD137-, CD154-) from PBMCs; culture status not recorded. The sequence derives from a human donor in good health. Rearrangement joined TRBV2 to TRBJ1-1; a tentative D call is TRBD1 (5 bases match). In nucleotide form, the sequence is TGTGCCAGCACCGCTTGGGCAGGGACGGACACTGAAGCTTTCTTT. This is translated as CASTAWAGTDTEAFF.